This TCR beta chain is drawn from a study of T cells in tuberculosis. The germline gives CDR1 LNHNV, CDR2 YYDKDF (reference sequence). The V and J ends lost 2 bases and 0 bases respectively, with 16 bases between them. The CDR3 is made up of 17 amino acids. Libraries were prepared by immunoSEQ multiplex PCR; TCRdb keeps only in-frame clonotypes and omits some of them. The table has roughly 28,000 clones, 90% to 95% seen once. The material sequenced was PBMCs. This sequence originates from a donor aged 5-35 years with latent tuberculosis or without tuberculosis infection. The chain links TRBV15 to TRBJ1-1; the D gene is possibly TRBD1 (6 bases). CDR3 loop: CATSRLTGQFVNTEAFF. In DNA form, the CDR3 reads TGTGCCACCAGCAGATTGACAGGACAATTTGTGAACACTGAAGCTTTCTTT.